Listed below are T cell receptor beta chains from one sample, sequenced in a study of blood T cell repertoires in COVID-19. Profiling relied on immunoSEQ multiplex PCR, and the TCRdb table lists in-frame clones only, not all of them. The sample records roughly 150,000 clones, over 75% being singletons. Sequencing was done on a sample of peripheral blood. These receptors all come from a man older than 75 with COVID-19, enrolled during active disease. Each CDR3 is given with its conserved first and last residue. The D gene is left open where the match is weak. Not all rows give a size; the values are once, few, many and, for expanded clones, a class.

once,TRBD1,TRBV10-3,TRBJ1-1,CAITRDRKNTEAFF,TGTGCCATCACCCGGGACAGGAAGAACACTGAAGCTTTCTTT
once,TRBD1,TRBV12-3/TRBV12-4,TRBJ2-5,CASSFGTGETQYF,TGTGCCAGCAGTTTTGGGACAGGAGAGACCCAGTACTTC
.,.,TRBV19,TRBJ2-3,CASRGTGTSDPDTQYF,TGTGCCAGTCGGGGGACCGGGACTTCGGACCCAGATACGCAGTATTTT
.,.,TRBV3-1/TRBV3-2,TRBJ1-2,CASSQGGQSSYGYTF,TGTGCCAGCAGCCAAGGAGGCCAGTCGTCCTATGGCTACACCTTC
.,.,TRBV2,TRBJ1-4,CASREWGATNEKLFF,TGTGCCAGCAGGGAATGGGGAGCAACTAATGAAAAACTGTTTTTT
.,.,TRBV9,TRBJ2-5,CASSVAADQETQYF,TGTGCCAGCAGCGTAGCGGCGGACCAAGAGACCCAGTACTTC
.,TRBD2,TRBV5-1,TRBJ2-5,CASSLGTSGYQETQYF,TGCGCCAGCAGCTTGGGGACTAGCGGTTACCAAGAGACCCAGTACTTC
once,TRBD1,TRBV5-1,TRBJ2-7,CASSLSGTEISYEQYF,TGCGCCAGCAGCTTGTCTGGGACAGAAATCTCCTACGAGCAGTACTTC
.,.,TRBV9,TRBJ2-3,CASSSGTFTDTQYF,TGTGCCAGCAGCTCAGGGACTTTCACAGATACGCAGTATTTT
few,.,TRBV7-9,TRBJ2-7,CASSLGGTDEQYF,TGTGCCAGCAGCTTAGGCGGGACAGACGAGCAGTACTTC
.,TRBD1,TRBV5-4,TRBJ1-1,CASSLKGTGGTEAFF,TGTGCCAGCAGCTTAAAAGGGACAGGGGGAACTGAAGCTTTCTTT
.,TRBD1,TRBV28,TRBJ1-2,CASQGTGGDYGYTF,TGTGCCAGCCAAGGGACAGGTGGGGACTATGGCTACACCTTC
few,TRBD1,TRBV19,TRBJ1-5,CASRDRGLSNQPQHF,TGTGCCAGTCGAGACAGGGGGCTTAGCAATCAGCCCCAGCATTTT
.,TRBD1,TRBV19,TRBJ1-6,CASRDRVGSPLHF,TGTGCCAGTCGCGACAGGGTAGGATCACCCCTCCACTTT
once,TRBD1,TRBV5-5,TRBJ1-5,CASSLLDRGLGQPQHF,TGTGCCAGCAGCTTGTTGGACAGGGGGCTCGGTCAGCCCCAGCATTTT
few,.,TRBV6-4,TRBJ2-2,CASRIREAGELFF,TGTGCCAGCAGAATCAGGGAGGCCGGGGAGCTGTTTTTT
.,.,TRBV19,TRBJ1-4,CASRETGDEKLFF,TGTGCCAGCCGGGAAACCGGAGATGAAAAACTGTTTTTT
.,.,TRBV7-2,TRBJ2-3,CASSLDSGPDTQYF,TGTGCCAGCAGCTTAGATTCAGGGCCAGATACGCAGTATTTT
.,.,TRBV19,TRBJ1-1,CASSTGWNTEAFF,TGTGCCTCCTCGACAGGTTGGAACACTGAAGCTTTCTTT
.,.,TRBV6-5,TRBJ1-2,CASRRQDYGYTF,TGTGCCAGCAGAAGACAGGACTATGGCTACACCTTC
few,.,TRBV10-3,TRBJ2-2,CAITGLMNTGELFF,TGTGCCATCACCGGACTGATGAACACCGGGGAGCTGTTTTTT
.,.,TRBV9,TRBJ2-7,CASSPRRELAYEQYF,TGTGCCAGCAGCCCCCGGAGAGAACTAGCCTACGAGCAGTACTTC
.,.,TRBV5-6,TRBJ2-7,CASSLSGNPYEQYF,TGTGCCAGCAGCTTGTCGGGTAATCCCTACGAGCAGTACTTC
.,.,TRBV18,TRBJ2-7,CASSPRGDEEQYF,TGTGCCAGCTCACCACGGGGGGATGAGGAGCAGTACTTC
.,TRBD1,TRBV11-3,TRBJ2-7,CASSSGQESYEQYF,TGTGCCAGCAGCTCGGGACAGGAGTCCTACGAGCAGTACTTC
.,.,TRBV9,TRBJ2-2,CASSVGGGELFF,TGTGCCAGCAGCGTAGGAGGTGGGGAGCTGTTTTTT
.,.,TRBV6-1,TRBJ2-7,CASSEGRGYSYEQYF,TGTGCCAGCAGTGAAGGAAGGGGATACTCCTACGAGCAGTACTTC
.,.,TRBV29-1,TRBJ2-7,CSVEGAGREQYF,TGCAGCGTTGAAGGGGCCGGTCGAGAGCAGTACTTC
.,TRBD1,TRBV5-4,TRBJ2-4,CASSWPGGKNIQYF,TGTGCCAGCAGCTGGCCAGGGGGCAAAAACATTCAGTACTTC
.,TRBD2,TRBV4-3,TRBJ2-1,CASSQVGGGAYNEQFF,TGCGCCAGCAGCCAAGTTGGCGGGGGGGCGTACAATGAGCAGTTCTTC
.,.,TRBV27,TRBJ2-3,CASSPTGFDTQYF,TGTGCCAGCAGCCCAACAGGGTTTGATACGCAGTATTTT
.,TRBD1,TRBV5-4,TRBJ1-6,CASSLGQGGYNSPLHF,TGTGCCAGCAGCTTGGGTCAGGGGGGTTATAATTCACCCCTCCACTTT
many,.,TRBV3-1/TRBV3-2,TRBJ1-2,CASSQGRLASYTF,TGTGCCAGCAGCCAAGGCAGGTTAGCGAGCTACACCTTC
.,.,TRBV5-1,TRBJ1-5,CASSKGDQGLQQPQHF,TGCGCCAGCAGCAAGGGGGATCAGGGGTTGCAGCAGCCCCAGCATTTT
.,TRBD1,TRBV4-2,TRBJ1-4,CASSRDRANEKLFF,TGTGCCAGCAGCCGAGACAGGGCTAATGAAAAACTGTTTTTT
.,TRBD2,TRBV6-2/TRBV6-3,TRBJ2-1,CASSRGGSSYNEQFF,TGTGCCAGCAGCCGGGGGGGCAGCTCCTACAATGAGCAGTTCTTC
.,.,TRBV19,TRBJ1-5,CASSEAVHSNQPQHF,TGTGCCAGTAGTGAGGCAGTACATAGCAATCAGCCCCAGCATTTT
.,.,TRBV6-5,TRBJ1-5,CAIRGGSNQPQHF,TGTGCCATCCGAGGTGGTAGCAATCAGCCCCAGCATTTT
.,.,TRBV27,TRBJ2-7,CASSLSRSYEQYF,TGTGCCAGCAGTTTGAGCCGATCATACGAGCAGTACTTC
.,.,TRBV28,TRBJ1-3,CASSFGGRVSGNTIYF,TGTGCCAGCAGTTTCGGGGGAAGGGTCTCTGGAAACACCATATATTTT
.,.,TRBV10-3,TRBJ2-7,CATFSGGPKYEQYF,TGTGCCACCTTTTCCGGGGGGCCAAAGTACGAGCAGTACTTC
.,.,TRBV10-2,TRBJ2-7,CASSDLGGLYEQYF,TGCGCCAGCAGTGACCTAGGGGGTCTTTACGAGCAGTACTTC
.,.,TRBV5-8,TRBJ2-5,CASSRGRTAVQETQYF,TGTGCCAGCAGCCGAGGCAGGACAGCCGTCCAAGAGACCCAGTACTTC
.,TRBD1,TRBV7-9,TRBJ1-1,CASSLYLGQAMNTEAFF,TGTGCCAGCAGCTTATATCTTGGACAGGCAATGAACACTGAAGCTTTCTTT
.,TRBD1,TRBV2,TRBJ1-2,CASSSGTATNYGYTF,TGTGCCAGCAGTTCCGGGACAGCGACTAACTATGGCTACACCTTC